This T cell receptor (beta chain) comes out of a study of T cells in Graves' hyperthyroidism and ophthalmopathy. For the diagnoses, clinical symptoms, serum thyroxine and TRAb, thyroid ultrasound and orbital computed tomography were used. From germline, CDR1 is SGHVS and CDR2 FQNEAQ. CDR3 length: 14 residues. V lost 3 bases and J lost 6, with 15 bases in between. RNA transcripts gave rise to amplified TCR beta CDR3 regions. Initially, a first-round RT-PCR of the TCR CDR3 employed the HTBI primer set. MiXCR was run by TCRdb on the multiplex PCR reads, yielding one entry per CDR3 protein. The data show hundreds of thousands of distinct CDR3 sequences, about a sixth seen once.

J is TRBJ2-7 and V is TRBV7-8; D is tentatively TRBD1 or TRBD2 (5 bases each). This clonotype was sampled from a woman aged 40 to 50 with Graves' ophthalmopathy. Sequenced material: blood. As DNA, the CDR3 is TGTGCCAGCAGCTTTGGGGGAACAACCTGCGAGCAGTACTTC. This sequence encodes CASSFGGTTCEQYF. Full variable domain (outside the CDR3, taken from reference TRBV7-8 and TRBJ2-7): GAGVSQSPRYKVAKRGQDVALRCDPISGHVSLFWYQQALGQGPEFLTYFQNEAQLDKSGLPSDRFFAERPEGSVSTLKIQRTQQEDSAVYLCASSFGGTTCEQYFGPGTRLTVT.